The 9 T cell receptor beta chains reported below all come from one sample, sequenced in a study of blood T cell repertoires in COVID-19. The assay was immunoSEQ multiplex PCR, and TCRdb's table has in-frame clones only and misses some. The sample consists of about 70,000 clones, about 88% of them appearing once. The source material was peripheral blood. These receptors came from a man in his fifties or sixties with acute or convalescent COVID-19.

Details on this clone: One end of the junction varies from germline; a read error may be responsible. The rearrangement uses TRBV6-2 or TRBV6-3 and TRBJ1-3; D call uncertain. This CDR3 region has 14 residues. CDR1 is MNHEY and CDR2 is SVGEGT in the germline V gene. The CDR3 sequence is CASSPGGPGTTIYF. The CDR3 bases are TGTGCCAGCAGTCCCGGCGGCCCTGGAACCACCATATATTTT.

The genes are TRBV7-2 and TRBJ2-7; the match to TRBD2 covers 8 bases. V lost 0 bases and J lost 7; bases outside the gene matches: 2. CDR1 SGHTA and CDR2 FQGNSA come from the germline V gene. This CDR3 region has 13 residues. The CDR3 DNA sequence: TGTGCCAGCAGCTTAGCGCCGGGAGGGGAGCAGTACGTC. Residues: CASSLAPGGEQYV.

The chain combines TRBV5-1 with TRBJ2-3, with 14 bases aligning to TRBD2. Germline CDR1 SGHRS, CDR2 YFSETQ. The trim removed 3 bases at V and 3 bases at J, leaving 6 bases unmatched. This CDR3 region has 17 residues. CDR3 coding DNA: TGCGCCAGCAGCTACGGACTAGCGGGAGGCCGGACAGATACGCAGTATTTT. Amino acid sequence: CASSYGLAGGRTDTQYF.

The V and J genes are TRBV7-3 and TRBJ2-3; D unclear. V lost 2 bases and J lost 2, with 8 bases in between. The germline V gene has CDR1 SGHTA and CDR2 FQGTGA. CDR3 size: 14 residues. CDR3 bases: TGTGCCAGCAGCTTAGGGCTTTTCACAGATACGCAGTATTTT. It translates to CASSLGLFTDTQYF.

V and J are TRBV9 and TRBJ2-7; D might be TRBD2 (6 bases). V gave up 4 bases and J gave up 5 bases, with 22 bases separating them. This CDR3 has 16 residues. Germline V gene data show CDR1 as SGDLS and CDR2 as YYNGEE. The DNA of the CDR3 is TGTGCCAGCAGCTTAGACCAAGGACTATCCCTCGACGAGCAGTACTTC. This codes for CASSLDQGLSLDEQYF. Supplemented by reference TRBV9 and TRBJ2-7, the full variable domain reads DSGVTQTPKHLITATGQRVTLRCSPRSGDLSVYWYQQSLDQGLQFLIQYYNGEERAKGNILERFSAQQFPDLHSELNLSSLELGDSALYFCASSLDQGLSLDEQYFGPGTRLTVT.

The rearrangement joins TRBV7-9 to TRBJ2-7, with 8 positions matching TRBD2. Trimming cost V 2 bases and J 2 bases; bases outside gene matches: 2. CDR1 is SEHNR and CDR2 is FQNEAQ in the germline V gene (reference sequence). The CDR3 contains 14 residues. The CDR3: CASSLPGLAYEQYV. The CDR3 nucleotides read TGTGCCAGCAGCTTACCGGGACTAGCCTACGAGCAGTACGTC.

The V and J genes are TRBV7-9 and TRBJ2-5, with 10 bases matching TRBD1. V lost 5 bases to trimming and J lost 4 bases; unmatched junction nucleotides: 4. Germline CDR1 reads SEHNR; CDR2 reads FQNEAQ (reference sequence). CDR3 length: 14 amino acids. DNA for the CDR3: TGTGCCAGCAGCCCGGGACAGGGGCCAGAGACCCAGTACTTC. It specifies CASSPGQGPETQYF.

The J gene is TRBJ1-4, the V gene TRBV28; D is unclear. The CDR3 loop spans 16 amino acids. Trimming took off 1 base at V and 2 bases at J, with 11 bases between the two ends. Germline V gives CDR1 MDHEN, CDR2 SYDVKM. CDR3 DNA sequence: TGTGCCAGCAGTTTATCTTTTCTCCGGACTAATGAAAAACTGTTTTTT. Its protein product is CASSLSFLRTNEKLFF.

A single count supports this clone. The V call is TRBV5-1, the J call TRBJ1-2; tentatively, D is TRBD1 (5 bases). The germline CDR1 and CDR2 sequences are SGHRS and YFSETQ. Trimming removed 4 bases from V and 8 bases from J, with 15 bases in between. CDR3 length equals 13 residues. The DNA for the CDR3 is TGCGCCAGCAGCCTCTCCGGGGGTCAGGGCTACACCTTC. This translates into CASSLSGGQGYTF.